The subject of this entry is one T cell receptor (beta chain). TCR beta chains were sequenced at survey level with immunoSEQ. Here immunoSEQ multiplex PCR was the method, and the copy in TCRdb shows in-frame clones only, minus some. The sample carries 45,000 to 55,000 clones, approximately 95% recorded once. CDR1 and CDR2 (germline): LNHDA, SQIVND (reference sequence). The CDR3 runs to 15 residues. The V gene end was trimmed by 7 bases and the J gene end by 5 bases; junction bases not matched to a gene: 12. Input material: PBMCs. The source of this sequence is a man aged 40-50 years with rheumatoid arthritis. The chain carries TRBV19 and TRBJ2-3; 7 nucleotides match TRBD1. The CDR3 here is CASTGWSRGRDTQYF. The DNA of the CDR3 is TGTGCCAGTACCGGTTGGAGCAGGGGGAGAGATACGCAGTATTTT.